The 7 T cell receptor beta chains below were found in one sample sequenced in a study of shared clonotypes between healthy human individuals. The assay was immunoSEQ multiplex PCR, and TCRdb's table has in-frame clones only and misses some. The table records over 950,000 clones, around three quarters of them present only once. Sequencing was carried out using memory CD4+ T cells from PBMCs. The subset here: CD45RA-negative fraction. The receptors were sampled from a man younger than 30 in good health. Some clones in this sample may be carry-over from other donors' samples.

CDR3 nucleotides: TGTGCCAGCAGCTTAGTCTACTCGGATCAGCCCCAGCATTTT. Its translation: CASSLVYSDQPQHF. The chain links TRBV7-2 to TRBJ1-5; D not resolved. This CDR3 contains 14 residues. Germline values: CDR1 SGHTA, CDR2 FQGNSA. The V gene lost 1 base and the J gene lost 5 bases, with 9 bases spanning the gap.

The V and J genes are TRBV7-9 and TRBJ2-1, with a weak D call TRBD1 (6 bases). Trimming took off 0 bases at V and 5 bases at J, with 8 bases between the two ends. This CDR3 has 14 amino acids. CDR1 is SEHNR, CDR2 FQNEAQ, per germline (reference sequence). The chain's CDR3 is CASSLAGHDNEQFF. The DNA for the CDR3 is TGTGCCAGCAGCTTAGCGGGACACGACAATGAGCAGTTCTTC. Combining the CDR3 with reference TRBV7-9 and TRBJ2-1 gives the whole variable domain DTGVSQNPRHKITKRGQNVTFRCDPISEHNRLYWYRQTLGQGPEFLTYFQNEAQLEKSRLLSDRFSAERPKGSFSTLEIQRTEQGDSAMYLCASSLAGHDNEQFFGPGTRLTVL.

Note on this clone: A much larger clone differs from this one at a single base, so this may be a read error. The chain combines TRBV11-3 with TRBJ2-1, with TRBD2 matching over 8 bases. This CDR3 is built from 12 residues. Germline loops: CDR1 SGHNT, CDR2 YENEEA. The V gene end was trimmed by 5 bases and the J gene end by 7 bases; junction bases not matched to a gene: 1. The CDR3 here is CASSRGGNEQFF. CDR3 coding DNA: TGTGCCAGCAGCCGGGGGGGGAATGAGCAGTTCTTC.

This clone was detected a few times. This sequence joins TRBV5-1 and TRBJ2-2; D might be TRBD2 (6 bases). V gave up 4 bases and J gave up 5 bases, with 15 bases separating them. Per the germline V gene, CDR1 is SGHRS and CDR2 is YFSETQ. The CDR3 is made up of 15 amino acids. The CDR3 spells CASSQSGQETGELFF. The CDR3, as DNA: TGCGCCAGCAGCCAGAGCGGGCAGGAGACCGGGGAGCTGTTTTTT.

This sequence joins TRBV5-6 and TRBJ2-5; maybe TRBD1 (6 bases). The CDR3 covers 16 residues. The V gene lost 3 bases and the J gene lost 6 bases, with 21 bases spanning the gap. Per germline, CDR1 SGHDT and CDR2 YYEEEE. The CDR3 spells CASSWVGALDAQTQYF. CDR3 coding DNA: TGTGCCAGCAGCTGGGTGGGGGCTTTAGACGCTCAGACCCAGTACTTC.

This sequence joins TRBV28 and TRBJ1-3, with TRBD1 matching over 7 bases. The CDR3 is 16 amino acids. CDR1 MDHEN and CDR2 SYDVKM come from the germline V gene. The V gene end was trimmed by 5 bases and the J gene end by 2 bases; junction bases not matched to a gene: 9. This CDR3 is CASSPGQEVAGNTIYF. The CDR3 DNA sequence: TGTGCCAGCAGTCCAGGACAGGAGGTTGCTGGAAACACCATATATTTT.

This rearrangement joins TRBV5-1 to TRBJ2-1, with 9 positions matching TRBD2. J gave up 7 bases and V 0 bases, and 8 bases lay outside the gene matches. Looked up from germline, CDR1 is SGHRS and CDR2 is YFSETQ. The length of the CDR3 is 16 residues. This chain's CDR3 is CASSLGAGLAENEQFF. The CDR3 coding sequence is TGCGCCAGCAGCTTGGGCGCGGGACTAGCCGAGAATGAGCAGTTCTTC.